A selection of T cell receptor beta chains follows, all from one sample in a study of T cell responses to AZD1222 COVID-19 vaccine. Using immunoSEQ multiplex PCR, the repertoire was profiled, and TCRdb retains in-frame clones only, with some absent. The profile shows under 200,000 clones, just over 90% of them singletons. The sequencing used peripheral blood, collected 28 days after the second AZD1222 dose. The receptors come from an adult who received the AZD1222 COVID-19 vaccine. Each CDR3 is given with its conserved first and last residue. A D gene is named only where the DNA matches it firmly.

TRBJ2-2,TRBD1,TRBV5-1,15,TGCGCCAGCAGCCCACAGGGGGCGTCCACCGGGGAGCTGTTTTTT,CASSPQGASTGELFF
TRBJ2-3,TRBD2,TRBV19,15,TGTGCCAGTAGTATAGAGGGACTAGCGACGGATACGCAGTATTTT,CASSIEGLATDTQYF
TRBJ1-2,-,TRBV28,16,TGTGCCAGCAGTTTATGGGTCTCGTCGGCTAACTATGGCTACACCTTC,CASSLWVSSANYGYTF
TRBJ1-2,-,TRBV14,13,TGTGCCAGCAGCCCCGGAAAAAACTATGGCTACACCTTC,CASSPGKNYGYTF
TRBJ1-6,-,TRBV4-1,15,TGCGCCAGCAGCCAAGGGCCGCAGGGTGGTTCACCCCTCCACTTT,CASSQGPQGGSPLHF
TRBJ2-6,-,TRBV11-2,13,TGTGCCAGCAGCTCGGCGAGGGCCAACGTCCTGACTTTC,CASSSARANVLTF
TRBJ2-1,-,TRBV7-8,15,TGTGCCAGCAGCCCCTTGAGAAGCGGCAACAATGAGCAGTTCTTC,CASSPLRSGNNEQFF
TRBJ2-1,-,TRBV2,15,TGTGCCAGCAGTGAATCGGCAGGGTATGACAATGAGCAGTTCTTC,CASSESAGYDNEQFF
TRBJ2-1,TRBD1,TRBV5-6,15,TGTGCCAGCAGCTGGTGGCAGGGGGCGCGGAATGAGCAGTTCTTC,CASSWWQGARNEQFF
TRBJ2-2,-,TRBV6-5,14,TGTGCCAGCAGCGGATGGAGATTCTCCGGGGAGCTGTTTTTT,CASSGWRFSGELFF
TRBJ2-3,TRBD2,TRBV6-4,15,TGTGCCAGCAGTGATGAAGCGGGGGGCACAGATACGCAGTATTTT,CASSDEAGGTDTQYF
TRBJ2-3,-,TRBV10-3,17,TGTGCCACCTCGGCTCTTGGAGCGCGGGGCTTCACAGATACGCAGTATTTT,CATSALGARGFTDTQYF
TRBJ2-7,-,TRBV27,16,TGTGCCAGCAGTCAAAGAACGACCCAGTTCAGCTACGAGCAGTACTTC,CASSQRTTQFSYEQYF
TRBJ2-3,-,TRBV7-2,15,TGTGCCAGCAGTCAAAGCGGCATTAGCACAGATACGCAGTATTTT,CASSQSGISTDTQYF
TRBJ2-3,-,TRBV29-1,15,TGCAGCGTTGAAGCGTCGGACGGTAGCACAGATACGCAGTATTTT,CSVEASDGSTDTQYF
TRBJ2-7,-,TRBV3-1/TRBV3-2,13,TGTGCCAGCAGCCCCGGACTGGTTTACGAGCAGTACTTC,CASSPGLVYEQYF
TRBJ1-6,TRBD1,TRBV27,14,TGTGCCAGCAGTTCTACAGGGGGGGGATCACCCCTCCACTTT,CASSSTGGGSPLHF
TRBJ2-2,-,TRBV12-3/TRBV12-4,13,TGTGCCAGCAGTTTCAGGCGACCCGGGGAGCTGTTTTTT,CASSFRRPGELFF
TRBJ1-2,TRBD1,TRBV3-1/TRBV3-2,19,TGTGCCAGCAGCCAAGTTACAGGGGGCAATGGTCGAGTTAACTATGGCTACACCTTC,CASSQVTGGNGRVNYGYTF
TRBJ2-1,TRBD2,TRBV7-6,16,TGTGCCAGCAGCTTAGGACTAGCGGGAGGTGCCGGTGAGCAGTTCTTC,CASSLGLAGGAGEQFF
TRBJ2-2,-,TRBV5-1,14,TGCGCCAGCAGCCCGGGACCCACAGACGGGGAGCTGTTTTTT,CASSPGPTDGELFF
TRBJ1-1,-,TRBV3-1/TRBV3-2,14,TGTGCCAGCAGCCACCTACAATCGAACACTGAAGCTTTCTTT,CASSHLQSNTEAFF
TRBJ2-1,-,TRBV5-5,16,TGTGCCAGCAGCTTGGGCAGATCGAGCTCCTACAATGAGCAGTTCTTC,CASSLGRSSSYNEQFF
TRBJ2-3,-,TRBV5-1,13,TGCGCCAGCTCGAGACTAGGTCCAGATACGCAGTATTTT,CASSRLGPDTQYF
TRBJ1-3,-,TRBV12-3/TRBV12-4,12,TGTGCCAGCACTTTGGGGTCCATAACCATATATTTT,CASTLGSITIYF
TRBJ1-2,-,TRBV7-2,16,TGTGCCAGCAGCTTAGAAGTCCAGAGCCTCGTCTATGGCTACACCTTC,CASSLEVQSLVYGYTF
TRBJ2-1,-,TRBV24-1,13,TGTGCCACTCAGGGGACTAAGTTAGATGAGCAGTTCTTC,CATQGTKLDEQFF
TRBJ2-7,TRBD1,TRBV10-3,15,TGTGCCATCAGTGAGGGGGACAGGGGGGTGTACGAGCAGTACTTC,CAISEGDRGVYEQYF
TRBJ1-1,-,TRBV19,13,TGTGCCAGTAGTATAACAGTGAACACTGAAGCTTTCTTT,CASSITVNTEAFF